The 17 T cell receptor beta chains listed next were all sequenced from one sample in a study of cytomegalovirus exposure and HLA in healthy donors. 13 Jbeta primers and 60 Vbeta primers were used for the PCR. Generated by immunoSEQ multiplex PCR, the TCRdb table keeps only in-frame clones and is missing some. The sample yields fewer than 350,000 clones, over 85% seen once. Material for sequencing was PBMCs. These receptors originate from a young woman in good health and CMV-seronegative.

The V call is TRBV19, the J call TRBJ2-7; 7 bases are a match to TRBD1. The ends lost 4 bases at V and 2 bases at J; junction bases unmatched: 5. Germline V gene data show CDR1 as LNHDA and CDR2 as SQIVND (reference sequence). The CDR3 extends over 14 amino acids. The CDR3 sequence: CASSKRDRAYEQYF. DNA of the CDR3: TGTGCCAGTAGTAAGCGAGACAGGGCCTACGAGCAGTACTTC.

This clone has a single count. This chain connects TRBV7-2 to TRBJ1-2, with D possibly being TRBD1 (5 bases). V dropped 3 bases and J dropped 13 bases, with 30 bases sitting between them. Germline CDR1 reads SGHTA; CDR2 reads FQGNSA. The CDR3 is made up of 17 amino acids. DNA of the CDR3: TGTGCCAGCAGCTTTACCGGGACTCCAGGGTCCGACGCACAGCGCACCTTC. It codes for CASSFTGTPGSDAQRTF.

V is TRBV9 and J is TRBJ2-5; D not certain. The CDR3 is 12 amino acids. The germline V and J ends were trimmed by 0 bases and 5 bases, with 5 bases remaining between them. Looked up from germline, CDR1 is SGDLS and CDR2 is YYNGEE. CDR3 nucleotide sequence: TGTGCCAGCAGCGTAGGTGGCGAGACCCAGTACTTC. It specifies CASSVGGETQYF. Full variable domain (outside the CDR3, taken from reference TRBV9 and TRBJ2-5): DSGVTQTPKHLITATGQRVTLRCSPRSGDLSVYWYQQSLDQGLQFLIQYYNGEERAKGNILERFSAQQFPDLHSELNLSSLELGDSALYFCASSVGGETQYFGPGTRLLVL.

The rearrangement uses TRBV4-1 and TRBJ2-5; TRBD1 matches at 7 bases. Judging by the DNA end, TRBJ2-7 fits better; the J call may be wrong. CDR3 length: 17 residues. Per the germline V gene, CDR1 is MGHRA and CDR2 is YSYEKL. The CDR3 reads CASSQEYRTGGLHEQYF. Written as DNA, the CDR3 is TGCGCCAGCAGCCAAGAATACAGGACAGGCGGTCTTCACGAGCAGTACTTC.

About this clone itself: This same CDR3 is encoded by further DNA sequences in the sample. For the CDR3, the DNA is TGCGCCAGCAGCTTGGCCGGGGGGCGGGAAGATACGCAGTATTTT. It yields the protein CASSLAGGREDTQYF. V and J are TRBV5-1 and TRBJ2-3; tentatively, D is TRBD2 (7 bases). Germline assignment: CDR1 SGHRS and CDR2 YFSETQ. Trimming took off 0 bases at V and 5 bases at J, with 13 bases between the two ends. This CDR3 region has 15 residues.

The chain is built from TRBV4-2 and TRBJ1-1, with 8 bases aligning to TRBD1. The CDR3 has 19 amino acids. Germline V lookup: CDR1 LGHNA, CDR2 YNFKEQ. V was clipped by 5 bases and J by 4 bases; unmatched bases: 21. CDR3 amino acids: CASSAPPWGPGGESTEAFF. The CDR3 coding sequence is TGTGCCAGCAGCGCACCGCCCTGGGGGCCAGGGGGCGAGAGCACTGAAGCTTTCTTT.

V is TRBV4-1 and J is TRBJ2-7; D ambiguous. Looked up from germline, CDR1 is MGHRA and CDR2 is YSYEKL. This CDR3 has 13 residues. With 3 bases removed from V and 7 bases from J, the gap between germline ends came to 13 bases. The CDR3 DNA reads as TGCGCCAGCAGCCAGTTACAAGAGGAAGAGCAGTACTTC. Translation: CASSQLQEEEQYF.

The gene calls are TRBV7-9 and TRBJ2-3, with 8 positions matching TRBD2. Germline V CDR1 and CDR2: SEHNR, FQNEAQ (reference sequence). CDR3 length: 14 residues. V was pared by 3 bases and J by 5 bases, with 4 bases of the junction left unmatched. CDR3 sequence: CASSFGGAKDTQYF. CDR3 nucleotides: TGTGCCAGCAGCTTCGGGGGGGCTAAAGATACGCAGTATTTT.

CDR3 sequence: CSATGERGYTF. The CDR3 DNA sequence: TGCAGTGCCACAGGGGAACGTGGCTACACCTTC. The chain combines TRBV20-1 with TRBJ1-2; 7 bases are shared with TRBD1. V dropped 6 bases and J dropped 7; count of bases not matched to a gene: 5. Germline CDR1 is DFQATT and CDR2 is SNEGSKA (reference sequence). The CDR3 length is 11 residues.

This sequence joins TRBV14 and TRBJ2-1; 13 bases are a match to TRBD2. With V trimmed by 4 bases and J by 10 bases, 10 bases remained unmatched. The CDR3 loop spans 16 amino acids. From germline, CDR1 is SGHDN and CDR2 FVKESK. The CDR3 here is CASSRYTSGGAGEQFF. The DNA for the CDR3 is TGTGCCAGCAGCCGATATACTAGCGGGGGGGCGGGGGAGCAGTTCTTC.

The chain uses TRBV5-4 and TRBJ2-1; 13 bases agree with TRBD2. Per the germline V gene, CDR1 is SGHNT and CDR2 is YYREEE (reference sequence). The CDR3 sequence is 18 residues long. V trimming: 5 bases; J trimming: 8 bases; junction bases outside the gene matches: 16. This chain's CDR3 is CASSPRPLTSGGAYEQFF. CDR3 DNA sequence: TGTGCCAGCAGTCCGAGACCTCTTACTAGCGGGGGGGCCTATGAGCAGTTCTTC.

This clone was observed once. This sequence joins TRBV6-4 and TRBJ1-6; possible D gene TRBD1, 6 bases. The CDR3 length is 15 residues. Per germline, CDR1 MRHNA and CDR2 SNTAGT. Trimming took 0 bases from V and 6 from J, leaving 9 bases between them. CDR3 protein: CASSDSGHGNSPLHF. The CDR3 DNA reads TGTGCCAGCAGTGACTCGGGACACGGTAATTCACCCCTCCACTTT.

This rearrangement joins TRBV5-1 to TRBJ2-1; TRBD1 aligns across 7 bases. CDR1 SGHRS and CDR2 YFSETQ come from the germline V gene. The CDR3 loop spans 15 amino acids. V trimming: 3 bases; J trimming: 0 bases; junction bases outside the gene matches: 3. The CDR3 is CASSSDRSSYNEQFF. CDR3 DNA sequence: TGCGCCAGCAGCTCGGACAGGAGCTCCTACAATGAGCAGTTCTTC.

The V and J genes are TRBV5-1 and TRBJ2-1; D might be TRBD1 (5 bases). Between the trimmed V and J ends, which lost 1 base and 8 bases, there was a span of 13 bases. CDR3 size: 14 residues. CDR1 is SGHRS and CDR2 is YFSETQ in the germline V gene. The CDR3 reads CASSLFAGPDEQFF. CDR3 DNA sequence: TGCGCCAGCAGCTTGTTCGCAGGGCCAGATGAGCAGTTCTTC.

This chain joins TRBV27 and TRBJ1-6; 10 bases match TRBD1. J was trimmed by 3 bases and V by 1 base; bases with no gene match: 6. Germline V gives CDR1 MNHEY, CDR2 SMNVEV (reference sequence). The CDR3 contains 18 residues. The CDR3 loop reads CASSLFATGGDYNSPLHF. The CDR3 DNA reads TGTGCCAGCAGTTTATTCGCGACAGGGGGCGACTATAATTCACCCCTCCACTTT.

This rearrangement joins TRBV5-5 to TRBJ1-6; TRBD1 agrees at 9 bases. CDR1 is SGHKS, CDR2 YYEKEE, per germline (reference sequence). The CDR3 has 15 amino acids. V dropped 5 bases and J dropped 9; count of bases not matched to a gene: 9. CDR3 sequence reads: CASRWTGEVISPLHF. DNA of the CDR3: TGTGCCAGCAGATGGACAGGGGAGGTCATTTCACCCCTCCACTTT.

CDR3 coding DNA: TGTGCCAGTAGTATTATCGACAGCAGCAATCAGCCCCAGCATTTT. Amino acid sequence: CASSIIDSSNQPQHF. J is TRBJ1-5 and V is TRBV19, with TRBD1 as a possible D gene (5 bases). Germline CDR1 is LNHDA and CDR2 is SQIVND (reference sequence). Trimming took off 3 bases at V and 1 base at J, with 10 bases between the two ends. This CDR3 comprises 15 residues.